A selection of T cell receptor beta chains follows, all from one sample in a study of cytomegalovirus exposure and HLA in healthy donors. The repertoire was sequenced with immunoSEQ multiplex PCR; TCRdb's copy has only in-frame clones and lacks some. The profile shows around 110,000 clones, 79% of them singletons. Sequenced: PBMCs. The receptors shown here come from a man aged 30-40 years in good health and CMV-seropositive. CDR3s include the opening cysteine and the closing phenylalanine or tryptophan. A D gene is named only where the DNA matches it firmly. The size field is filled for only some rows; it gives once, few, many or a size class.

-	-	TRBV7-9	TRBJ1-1	TGTGCCAGCAGCTTAGTGGGGGCTGACACTGAAGCTTTCTTT	CASSLVGADTEAFF
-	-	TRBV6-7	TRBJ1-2	TGTGCCAGCAGTTCACCGACCGACAGGAACTATGGCTACACCTTC	CASSSPTDRNYGYTF
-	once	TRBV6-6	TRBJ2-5	TGTGCCAGCAGTTTGAATCAGGGTGAAGAGACCCAGTACTTC	CASSLNQGEETQYF
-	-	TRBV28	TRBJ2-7	TGTGCCAGCAGTTTGCGGGGCAGCTACGAGCAGTACTTC	CASSLRGSYEQYF
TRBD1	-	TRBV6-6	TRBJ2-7	TGTGCCAGCAGTTTTGCGCCGGGACAGCCCTACGAGCAGTACTTC	CASSFAPGQPYEQYF
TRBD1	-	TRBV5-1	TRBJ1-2	TGCGCCAGCAGCTTACAGGGGATGGGGAACTATGGCTACACCTTC	CASSLQGMGNYGYTF
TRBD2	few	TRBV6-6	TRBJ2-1	TGTGCCAGCAGTGCGGGACTAGCGGGAGTTGAGCAGTTCTTC	CASSAGLAGVEQFF
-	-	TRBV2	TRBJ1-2	TGTGCCAGCAGCGTCTTAGAAATCCGTGGCTACACCTTC	CASSVLEIRGYTF
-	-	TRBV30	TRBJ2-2	TGTGCCCAGACGGTATTTTGGCAGGGCACCGGGGAGCTGTTTTTT	CAQTVFWQGTGELFF
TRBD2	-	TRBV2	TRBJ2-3	TGTACCAGCAGTGGGCTAGCGGGAGTCACAGATACGCAGTATTTT	CTSSGLAGVTDTQYF
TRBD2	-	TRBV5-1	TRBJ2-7	TGCGCCAGCAGCTTTCTTTCAGCGGGAGCCGACGAGCAGTACTTC	CASSFLSAGADEQYF
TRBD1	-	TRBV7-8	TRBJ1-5	TGTGCCAGCAGCCAGGGGGGTTATAGCAATCAGCCCCAGCATTTT	CASSQGGYSNQPQHF
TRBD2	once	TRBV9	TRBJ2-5	TGTGCCAGCACACGACTAGCGGGTTACCAAGAGACCCAGTACTTC	CASTRLAGYQETQYF
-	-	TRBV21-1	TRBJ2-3	TGTGCCAGCAGTAAATACACTAGCGGGGGGGATACAGATACGCAGTATTTT	CASSKYTSGGDTDTQYF
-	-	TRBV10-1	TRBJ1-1	TGCGCCAGCAGCCGCCGGGACAAAGATGCTTTCTTT	CASSRRDKDAFF
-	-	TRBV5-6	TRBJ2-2	TGTGCCAGCAGCTTGGGCAGTACGAACACCGGGGAGCTGTTTTTT	CASSLGSTNTGELFF
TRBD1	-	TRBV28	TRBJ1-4	TGTGCCAGCAGTTTTCTCGGGACAGATGTAAATGAAAAACTGTTTTTT	CASSFLGTDVNEKLFF
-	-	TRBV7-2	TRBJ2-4	TGTGCCAGCAGATCGACAGACATTCAGTACTTC	CASRSTDIQYF
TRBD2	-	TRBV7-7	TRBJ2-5	TGTGCTAGCAGCTTAGAACGGACTAGCGCACAAGAGACCCAGTACTTC	CASSLERTSAQETQYF
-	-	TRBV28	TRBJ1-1	TGTGCCAGCAGTAGTCCCGGGGAGGCCACTGAAGCTTTCTTT	CASSSPGEATEAFF
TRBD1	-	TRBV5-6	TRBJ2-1	TGTGCCAGCAGTCTACCGGGACAGGGGGGCAATGAGCAGTTCTTC	CASSLPGQGGNEQFF
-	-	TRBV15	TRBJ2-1	TGTGCCACCAGCTCGCATGCGGGCAATGAGCAGTTCTTC	CATSSHAGNEQFF
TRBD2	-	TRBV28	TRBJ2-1	TGTGCCAGCAGTTTGGGACTAGCGGACGGCTACAATGAGCAGTTCTTC	CASSLGLADGYNEQFF
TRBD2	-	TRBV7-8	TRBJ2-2	TGTGCCAGCAGCTTAGGGGGGACTAGCGGCCCCGGGGAGCTGTTTTTT	CASSLGGTSGPGELFF
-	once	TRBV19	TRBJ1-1	TGTGCCAGTAGTAAACAGGGGAACACTGAAGCTTTCTTT	CASSKQGNTEAFF
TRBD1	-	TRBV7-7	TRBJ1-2	TGTGCTAGCAGCCCCCTGACAGGGGGCTTAATCTATGGCTACACCTTC	CASSPLTGGLIYGYTF
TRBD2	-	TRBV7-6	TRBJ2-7	TGTGCCAGCAGCTACACCGGGGAGGGTTACGAGCAGTACTTC	CASSYTGEGYEQYF
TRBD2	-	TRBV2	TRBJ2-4	TGTGCCAGCAGTGAAGGTGCGGGGGGCCGCCAAAACATTCAGTACTTC	CASSEGAGGRQNIQYF
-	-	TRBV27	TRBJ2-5	TGTGCCAGCAGTTTAGTTCCGGGTTGGGAGACCCAGTACTTC	CASSLVPGWETQYF
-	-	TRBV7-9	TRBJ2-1	TGTTCCAGCAGCGGTGAAGAGGGAACCTCCTACAATGAGCAGTTCTTC	CSSSGEEGTSYNEQFF
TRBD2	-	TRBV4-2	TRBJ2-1	TGTGCCAGCAGCCAGCTAGCGGGAAGCCACAATGAGCAGTTCTTC	CASSQLAGSHNEQFF
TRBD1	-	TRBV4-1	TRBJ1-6	TGCGCCAGCAGCCCTGGACCGGGACAGGGTAATTCACCCCTCCACTTT	CASSPGPGQGNSPLHF
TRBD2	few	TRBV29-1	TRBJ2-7	TGCAGCGCCCAGCGCGGGGGGCGCTCCTACGAGCAGTACTTC	CSAQRGGRSYEQYF
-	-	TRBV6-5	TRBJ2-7	TGTGCCAGCAGTTATACTGTCTCTGCCGCCCACGAGCAGTACTTC	CASSYTVSAAHEQYF
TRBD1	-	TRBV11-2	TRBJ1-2	TGTGCCAGCAGCTTATCCCCGGGACAGCCTAACTATGGCTACACCTTC	CASSLSPGQPNYGYTF
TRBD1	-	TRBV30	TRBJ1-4	TGTGCCTGGAGCCAGGGGGCGGCTAATGAAAAACTGTTTTTT	CAWSQGAANEKLFF
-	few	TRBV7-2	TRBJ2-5	TGTGCCAGCAGTAATGGGGCTAGCGAAAAGACCCAGTACTTC	CASSNGASEKTQYF
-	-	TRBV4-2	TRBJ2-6	TGTGCCAGCAGCCAAGACCCACTGCGAGCCGGCTCTGGGGCCAACGGCCTGACTTTC	CASSQDPLRAGSGANGLTF
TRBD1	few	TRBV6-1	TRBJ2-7	TGTGCCAGCAGTGAAAGAACCGGGACAGGTACCTCCTACGAGCAGTACTTC	CASSERTGTGTSYEQYF
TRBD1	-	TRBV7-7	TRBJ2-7	TGTGCTAGCAGCGCGGTCCCGGGACAGGTCGACGAGCAGTACTTC	CASSAVPGQVDEQYF
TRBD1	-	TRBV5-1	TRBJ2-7	TGCGCCAGCAGCCCCCAGCCAGGGGGCTACGAGCAGTACTTC	CASSPQPGGYEQYF
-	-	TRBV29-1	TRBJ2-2	TGCAGCGTTGAAGGGACAGAGAACACCGGGGAGCTGTTTTTT	CSVEGTENTGELFF
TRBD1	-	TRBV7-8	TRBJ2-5	TGTGCCAGCAGCGTAGCGCCGGGACAGGGTGTACAGACCCAGTACTTC	CASSVAPGQGVQTQYF
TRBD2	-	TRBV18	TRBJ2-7	TGTGCCAGCTCAGACCGCGGGGGGAGCTCCTACGAGCAGTACTTC	CASSDRGGSSYEQYF
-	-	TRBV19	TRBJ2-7	TGTGCCAGTAGTATAGTAGGGGGGGGCGGATCCTACGAGCAGTACTTC	CASSIVGGGGSYEQYF
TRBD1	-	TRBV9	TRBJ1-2	TGTGCCAGCAGCGTAGGGACAGGGGATGGCTACACCTTC	CASSVGTGDGYTF
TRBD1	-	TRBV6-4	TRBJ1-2	TGTGCCAGCAGTCCTGCAGGGGGCGGCTACACCTTC	CASSPAGGGYTF
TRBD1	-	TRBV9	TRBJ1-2	TGTGCCAGCAGCGGTTCGACAGGGGTGGTAGGCTACACCTTC	CASSGSTGVVGYTF